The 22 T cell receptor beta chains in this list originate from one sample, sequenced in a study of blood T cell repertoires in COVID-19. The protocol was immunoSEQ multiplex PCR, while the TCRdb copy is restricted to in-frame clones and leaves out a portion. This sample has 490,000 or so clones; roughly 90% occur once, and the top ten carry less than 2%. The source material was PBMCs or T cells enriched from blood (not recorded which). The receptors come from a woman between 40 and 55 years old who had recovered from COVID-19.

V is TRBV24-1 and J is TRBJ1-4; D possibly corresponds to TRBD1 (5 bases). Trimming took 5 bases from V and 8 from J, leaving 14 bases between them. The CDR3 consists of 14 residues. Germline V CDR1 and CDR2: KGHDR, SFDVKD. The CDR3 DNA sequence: TGTGCCACCAGTGCTACAGGCGGTAGGGAAAAACTGTTTTTT. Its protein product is CATSATGGREKLFF.

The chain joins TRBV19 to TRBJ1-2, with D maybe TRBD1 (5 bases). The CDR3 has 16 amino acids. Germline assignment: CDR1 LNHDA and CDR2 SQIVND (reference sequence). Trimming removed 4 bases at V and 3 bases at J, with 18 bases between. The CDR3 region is CASSTQGGGFDYGYTF. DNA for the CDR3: TGTGCCAGTAGTACGCAGGGTGGGGGGTTCGACTATGGCTACACCTTC. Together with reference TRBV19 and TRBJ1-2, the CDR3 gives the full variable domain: DGGITQSPKYLFRKEGQNVTLSCEQNLNHDAMYWYRQDPGQGLRLIYYSQIVNDFQKGDIAEGYSVSREKKESFPLTVTSAQKNPTAFYLCASSTQGGGFDYGYTFGSGTRLTVV.

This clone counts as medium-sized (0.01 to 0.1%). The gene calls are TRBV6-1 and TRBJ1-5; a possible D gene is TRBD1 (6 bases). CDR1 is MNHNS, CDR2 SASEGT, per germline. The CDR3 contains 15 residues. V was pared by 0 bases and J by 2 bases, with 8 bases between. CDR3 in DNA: TGTGCCAGCAGTGAAGCGCCAGGGGGCAATCAGCCCCAGCATTTT. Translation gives CASSEAPGGNQPQHF.

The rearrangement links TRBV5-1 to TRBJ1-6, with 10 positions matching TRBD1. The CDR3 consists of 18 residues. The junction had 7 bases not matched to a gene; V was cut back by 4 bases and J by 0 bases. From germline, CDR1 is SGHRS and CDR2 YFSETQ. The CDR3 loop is CASSQGQGPNSYNSPLHF. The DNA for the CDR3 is TGCGCCAGCAGCCAGGGACAGGGGCCTAACTCCTATAATTCACCCCTCCACTTT.

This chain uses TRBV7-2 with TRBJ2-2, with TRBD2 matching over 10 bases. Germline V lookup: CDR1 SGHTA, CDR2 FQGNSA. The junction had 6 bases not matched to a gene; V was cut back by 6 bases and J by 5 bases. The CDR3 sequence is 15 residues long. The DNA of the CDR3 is TGTGCCAGCAGTTCTAGCGGGAGATTAACCGGGGAGCTGTTTTTT. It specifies CASSSSGRLTGELFF.

CDR3 protein: CASSQGVDGSYNEQFF. In DNA, the CDR3 is TGTGCCAGCTCCCAGGGGGTGGACGGCTCCTACAATGAGCAGTTCTTC. V is TRBV18 and J is TRBJ2-1; 7 bases map to TRBD1. The V gene end was trimmed by 6 bases and the J gene end by 0 bases; junction bases not matched to a gene: 8. This CDR3 contains 16 residues. Germline values: CDR1 KGHSH, CDR2 LQKENI.

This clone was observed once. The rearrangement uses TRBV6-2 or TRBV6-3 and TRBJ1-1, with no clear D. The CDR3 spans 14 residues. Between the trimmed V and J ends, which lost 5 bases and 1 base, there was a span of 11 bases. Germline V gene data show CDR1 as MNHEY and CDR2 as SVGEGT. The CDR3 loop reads CASSPWGENTEAFF. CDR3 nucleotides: TGTGCCAGCAGTCCCTGGGGAGAGAACACTGAAGCTTTCTTT.

This chain's CDR3 is CASSIGTFGSYEQYF. The DNA of the CDR3 is TGTGCCAGTAGTATAGGGACTTTCGGGAGCTACGAGCAGTACTTC. This chain links TRBV19 with TRBJ2-7, with TRBD2 as a possible D gene (6 bases). There are 15 residues in the CDR3. Germline V lookup: CDR1 LNHDA, CDR2 SQIVND (reference sequence). The V end was cut by 1 base, the J end by 3 bases, with 13 bases between.

The CDR3 loop reads CASSLYRDTQYF. The CDR3, as DNA: TGTGCCAGCAGCCTCTACCGGGATACGCAGTATTTT. The genes are TRBV7-8 and TRBJ2-3; no clear D gene. Trimming shortened V by 5 bases and J by 6 bases, and 9 bases separated the two germline ends. CDR3 length: 12 amino acids. CDR1 SGHVS and CDR2 FQNEAQ come from the germline V gene.

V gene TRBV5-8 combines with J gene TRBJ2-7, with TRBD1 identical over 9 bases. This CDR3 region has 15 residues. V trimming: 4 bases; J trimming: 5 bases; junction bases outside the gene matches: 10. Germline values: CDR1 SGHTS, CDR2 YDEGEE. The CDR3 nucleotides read TGTGCCAGCAGCCGAACAGGGGGCGCAGGACACGAGCAGTACTTC. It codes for CASSRTGGAGHEQYF. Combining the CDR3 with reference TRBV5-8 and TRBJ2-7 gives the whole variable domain EAGVTQSPTHLIKTRGQQATLRCSPISGHTSVYWYQQALGLGLQFLLWYDEGEERNRGNFPPRFSGRQFPNYSSELNVNALELEDSALYLCASSRTGGAGHEQYFGPGTRLTVT.

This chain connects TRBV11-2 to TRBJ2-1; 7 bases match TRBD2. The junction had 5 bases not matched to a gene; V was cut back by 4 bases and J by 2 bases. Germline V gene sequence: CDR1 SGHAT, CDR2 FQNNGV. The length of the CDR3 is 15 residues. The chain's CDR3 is CASSYLSGTYNEQFF. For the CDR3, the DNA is TGTGCCAGCAGCTATCTGAGCGGGACCTACAATGAGCAGTTCTTC.

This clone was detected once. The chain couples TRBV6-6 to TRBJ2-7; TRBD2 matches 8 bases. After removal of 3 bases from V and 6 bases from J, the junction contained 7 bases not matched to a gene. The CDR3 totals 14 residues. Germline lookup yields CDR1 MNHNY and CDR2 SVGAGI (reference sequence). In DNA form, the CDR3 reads TGTGCCAGCAGTTATCAACTAGCGGAAAGCGAGCAGTACTTC. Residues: CASSYQLAESEQYF.

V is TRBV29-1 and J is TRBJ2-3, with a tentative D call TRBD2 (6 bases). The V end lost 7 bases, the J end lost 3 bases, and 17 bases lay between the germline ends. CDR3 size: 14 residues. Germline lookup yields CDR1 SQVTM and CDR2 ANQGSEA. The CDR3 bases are TGCAGCGCCGGGGGACCGGGACGAACAGATACGCAGTATTTT. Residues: CSAGGPGRTDTQYF.

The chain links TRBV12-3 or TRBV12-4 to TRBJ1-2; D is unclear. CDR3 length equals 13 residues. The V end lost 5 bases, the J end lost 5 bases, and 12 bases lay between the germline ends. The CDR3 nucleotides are TGTGCCAGCAGTCCCAGTTCGACATATGGCTACACCTTC. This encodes CASSPSSTYGYTF.

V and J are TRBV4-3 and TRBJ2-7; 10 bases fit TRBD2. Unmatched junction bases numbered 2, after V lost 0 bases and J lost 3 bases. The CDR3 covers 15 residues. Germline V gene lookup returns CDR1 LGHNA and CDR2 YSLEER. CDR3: CASSQETSGVYEQYF. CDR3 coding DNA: TGCGCCAGCAGCCAAGAAACTAGCGGGGTCTACGAGCAGTACTTC.

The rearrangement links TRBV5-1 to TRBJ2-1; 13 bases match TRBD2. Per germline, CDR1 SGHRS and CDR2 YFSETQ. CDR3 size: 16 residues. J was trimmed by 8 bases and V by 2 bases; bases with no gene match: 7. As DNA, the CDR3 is TGCGCCAGCAGCTTAGGAAGACTAGCGGGAGGCGATGAGCAGTTCTTC. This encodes CASSLGRLAGGDEQFF.

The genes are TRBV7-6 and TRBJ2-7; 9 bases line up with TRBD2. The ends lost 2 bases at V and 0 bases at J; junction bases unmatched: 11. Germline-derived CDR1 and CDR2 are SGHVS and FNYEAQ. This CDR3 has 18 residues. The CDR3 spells CASSLPSPGLASSYEQYF. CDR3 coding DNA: TGTGCCAGCAGCTTACCATCCCCGGGACTAGCTAGCTCCTACGAGCAGTACTTC.

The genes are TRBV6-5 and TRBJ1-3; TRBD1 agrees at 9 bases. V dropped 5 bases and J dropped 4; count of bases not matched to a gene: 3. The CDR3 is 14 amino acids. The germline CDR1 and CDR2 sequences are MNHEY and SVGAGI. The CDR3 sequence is CASSTGGQGNTIYF. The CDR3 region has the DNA TGTGCCAGCAGTACAGGGGGCCAGGGAAACACCATATATTTT.

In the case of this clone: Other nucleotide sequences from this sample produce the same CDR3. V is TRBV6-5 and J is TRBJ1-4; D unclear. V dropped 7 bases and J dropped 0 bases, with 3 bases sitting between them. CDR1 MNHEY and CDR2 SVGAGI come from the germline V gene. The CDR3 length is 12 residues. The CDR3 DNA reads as TGTGCCAGCACAGCAACTAATGAAAAACTGTTTTTT. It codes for CASTATNEKLFF.

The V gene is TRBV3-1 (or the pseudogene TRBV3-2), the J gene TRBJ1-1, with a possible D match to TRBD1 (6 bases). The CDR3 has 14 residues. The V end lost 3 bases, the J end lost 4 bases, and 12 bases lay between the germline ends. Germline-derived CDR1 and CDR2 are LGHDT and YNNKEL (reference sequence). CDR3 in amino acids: CASSHLQGITEAFF. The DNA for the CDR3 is TGTGCCAGCAGCCACTTACAGGGTATCACTGAAGCTTTCTTT.

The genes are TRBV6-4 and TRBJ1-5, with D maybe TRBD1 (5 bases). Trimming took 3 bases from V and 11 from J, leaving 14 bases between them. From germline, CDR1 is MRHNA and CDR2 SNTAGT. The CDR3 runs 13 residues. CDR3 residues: CASSESLKTAQHF. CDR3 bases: TGTGCCAGCAGTGAATCCCTGAAGACAGCCCAGCATTTT.

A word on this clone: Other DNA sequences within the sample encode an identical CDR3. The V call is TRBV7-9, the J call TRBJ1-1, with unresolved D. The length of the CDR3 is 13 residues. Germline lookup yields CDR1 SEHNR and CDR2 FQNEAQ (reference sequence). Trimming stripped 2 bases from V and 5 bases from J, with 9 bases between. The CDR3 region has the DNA TGTGCCAGCAGCTTACTCAGAGGAACTGAAGCTTTCTTT. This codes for CASSLLRGTEAFF.